These 18 T cell receptor beta chains share one sample of origin, sequenced in a study of human T cells and chemical hapten exposure. MiXCR, run by TCRdb on the RACE reads, gives a single entry per CDR3 protein. Here the sample spans about 380,000 distinct CDR3 sequences, roughly 4.8% being singletons. Time point reported: patch test 1, 2 weeks after DPC sensitization. The treatment is: therapeutic diphenylcyclopropenone sensitization with weekly scalp DPC. The source was whole blood, collected in connection with sensitization to the hapten diphenylcyclopropenone (DPC). These receptors came from a woman in her forties or fifties with alopecia areata. Some clones in this sample may be carry-over from other donors' samples.

This clonotype has more than one count but fewer than ten. The rearrangement uses TRBV27 and TRBJ2-3; 10 nucleotides line up with TRBD2. The germline V gene has CDR1 MNHEY and CDR2 SMNVEV (reference sequence). The CDR3 sequence is 17 residues long. V trimming: 0 bases; J trimming: 5 bases; junction bases outside the gene matches: 8. The CDR3 coding sequence is TGTGCCAGCAGTTTATCGCCGACTAGCGGGCGGATAGATACGCAGTATTTT. This codes for CASSLSPTSGRIDTQYF.

In its sample, this clonotype was seen many times. The rearrangement uses TRBV3-1 and TRBJ2-7; 11 nucleotides agree with TRBD1. CDR1 and CDR2 (germline): LGHDT, YNNKEL (reference sequence). Trimming cost V 6 bases and J 2 bases; bases outside gene matches: 6. The CDR3 covers 15 residues. The CDR3 DNA follows: TGTGCCAGCAGACAGGACAGGGGGCTCGCCTACGAGCAGTACTTC. Its translation is CASRQDRGLAYEQYF.

This clonotype occurred many times. J is TRBJ1-1 and V is TRBV6-5; D gene unclear. In germline, CDR1 is MNHEY, CDR2 SVGAGI. Trimming cost V 2 bases and J 7 bases, with 11 bases left between them. CDR3 size: 13 residues. CDR3 nucleotides: TGTGCCAGCAGTTACCGGGGAACAGATGAAGCTTTCTTT. Protein: CASSYRGTDEAFF.

This clonotype has a count of ten or more. The rearrangement joins TRBV6-5 to TRBJ2-1; possible D gene TRBD2, 6 bases. V was pared by 5 bases and J by 0 bases, with 17 bases between. Germline CDR1 is MNHEY and CDR2 is SVGAGI. This CDR3 has 17 amino acids. In DNA, the CDR3 is TGTGCCAGCAGTCGTCCCGTCGGGGGTAGCTCCTACAATGAGCAGTTCTTC. Amino acids: CASSRPVGGSSYNEQFF.

V and J are TRBV4-1 and TRBJ2-1; D may be TRBD2 (5 bases). This CDR3 has 17 residues. Trimming left V 1 base short and J 2 bases short, with 15 bases between. Germline CDR1 reads MGHRA; CDR2 reads YSYEKL. The CDR3 bases are TGCGCCAGCAGCCAAGCCGGAGGAGCCAGCCCCTACAATGAGCAGTTCTTC. Translated, it gives CASSQAGGASPYNEQFF.

This clonotype was seen repeatedly, ten times or more. This rearrangement joins TRBV14 to TRBJ1-4; unclear D gene. Trimming took 3 bases from V and 7 from J, leaving 15 bases between them. This CDR3 spans 15 amino acids. Germline loops: CDR1 SGHDN, CDR2 FVKESK. CDR3: CASSQADPGSEKLFF. The CDR3 DNA reads as TGTGCCAGCAGCCAGGCCGACCCGGGCAGTGAAAAACTGTTTTTT.

This clonotype was picked up many times. The chain combines TRBV27 with TRBJ1-1; D may be TRBD1 (6 bases). The CDR3 extends over 14 amino acids. Trimming cost V 4 bases and J 4 bases, with 13 bases left between them. CDR1 is MNHEY and CDR2 is SMNVEV in the germline V gene (reference sequence). The CDR3 DNA is TGTGCCAGCAGTTGGGGCAGGGGCGCCACTGAAGCTTTCTTT. Translation: CASSWGRGATEAFF.

This clonotype was seen a handful of times. The V call is TRBV6-5, the J call TRBJ2-6; D call uncertain. The CDR3 sequence is 17 residues long. V lost 0 bases and J 0 bases, leaving 9 bases between the germline ends. The germline gives CDR1 MNHEY, CDR2 SVGAGI. CDR3 in amino acids: CASSYSEFFSGANVLTF. The DNA for the CDR3 is TGTGCCAGCAGTTACTCTGAATTCTTCTCTGGGGCCAACGTCCTGACTTTC.

The genes are TRBV2 and TRBJ2-2; D not certain. Germline V gene sequence: CDR1 SNHLY, CDR2 FYNNEI. The V and J ends lost 6 bases and 3 bases respectively, with 8 bases between them. This CDR3 has 13 residues. The CDR3 spells CASRQVDTGELFF. In DNA, the CDR3 is TGTGCCAGCAGGCAGGTGGACACCGGGGAGCTGTTTTTT.

J is TRBJ1-1 and V is TRBV20-1; D may be TRBD1 (5 bases). Germline V CDR1 and CDR2: DFQATT, SNEGSKA (reference sequence). Trimming removed 3 bases from V and 5 bases from J, with 10 bases in between. The CDR3 is 12 residues long. As DNA, the CDR3 is TGCAGTGCTAGCAGGGTCAGAACTGAAGCTTTCTTT. Its translation: CSASRVRTEAFF.

This clonotype occurred many times. The gene calls are TRBV6-2 or TRBV6-3 and TRBJ2-1, with TRBD2 identical over 16 bases. The CDR3 is made up of 17 amino acids. Germline V gives CDR1 MNHEY, CDR2 SVGEGT. Trimming cost V 2 bases and J 9 bases; bases outside gene matches: 7. CDR3 residues: CASSYVGTSGRGIEQFF. The CDR3 nucleotides are TGTGCCAGCAGTTACGTAGGGACTAGCGGGAGGGGAATTGAGCAGTTCTTC.

There are many counts of this clonotype. This chain joins TRBV6-1 and TRBJ1-5; TRBD1 agrees at 8 bases. The CDR3 runs 14 residues. V shed 2 bases and J 7 bases; nucleotides not matched to a gene: 4. Germline-derived CDR1 and CDR2 are MNHNS and SASEGT. For the CDR3, the DNA is TGTGCCAGCAGTGAAAGAGCAGGGGGCCAGCCCCAGCATTTT. It encodes CASSERAGGQPQHF.

This clonotype was counted at least ten times. The chain has TRBV20-1 and TRBJ2-5; 12 positions match TRBD1. Trimming removed 0 bases from V and 4 bases from J; junction bases left unmatched: 3. The CDR3 is 15 residues long. Germline CDR1 and CDR2: DFQATT and SNEGSKA (reference sequence). As DNA, the CDR3 is TGCAGTGCTAGAGATGGGACAGGGGGCTCAGAGACCCAGTACTTC. Translated, it gives CSARDGTGGSETQYF.

This clonotype was seen repeatedly, ten times or more. J is TRBJ1-2 and V is TRBV6-6; 8 bases are a match to TRBD1. The germline gives CDR1 MNHNY, CDR2 SVGAGI (reference sequence). Losses at the gene ends were 2 bases for V and 6 bases for J; bases not matched to a gene: 2. This CDR3 region has 13 residues. Here the CDR3 DNA reads TGTGCCAGCAGTTACAGGACAGGGCATGGCTACACCTTC. Its translation: CASSYRTGHGYTF.

This clonotype has only a few counts. The chain couples TRBV7-9 to TRBJ1-2, with 11 bases identical to TRBD1. The CDR3 runs to 15 residues. The V gene's germline CDR1 is SEHNR and CDR2 FQNEAQ (reference sequence). The V and J ends lost 4 bases and 1 base, in that order; junction bases with no gene match: 2. The CDR3 nucleotides read TGTGCCAGCAGCTGGGACAGGGGGATTAACTATGGCTACACCTTC. It codes for CASSWDRGINYGYTF.

This clonotype was counted ten times or more. The chain links TRBV2 to TRBJ2-7; 7 bases are a match to TRBD1. In germline, CDR1 is SNHLY, CDR2 FYNNEI. V trimming: 7 bases; J trimming: 9 bases; junction bases outside the gene matches: 3. The CDR3 is 10 residues long. This CDR3 is CASKGDRQYF. The CDR3 DNA follows: TGTGCCAGCAAGGGGGACAGGCAGTACTTC. Full variable domain (outside the CDR3, taken from reference TRBV2 and TRBJ2-7): EPEVTQTPSHQVTQMGQEVILRCVPISNHLYFYWYRQILGQKVEFLVSFYNNEISEKSEIFDDQFSVERPDGSNFTLKIRSTKLEDSAMYFCASKGDRQYFGPGTRLTVT.

In its sample, this clonotype was seen many times. The chain joins TRBV6-5 to TRBJ2-3; D possibly corresponds to TRBD2 (6 bases). This CDR3 contains 16 residues. CDR1 is MNHEY and CDR2 is SVGAGI in the germline V gene. V was shortened by 0 bases and J by 0 bases, with 10 bases between the two germline ends. The CDR3 nucleotides read TGTGCCAGCAGTTACTCTTCGGGGGTTAGCACAGATACGCAGTATTTT. Its translation is CASSYSSGVSTDTQYF.

This clonotype was seen ten or more times. The chain has TRBV30 and TRBJ2-1; TRBD2 matches 7 bases. Germline lookup yields CDR1 GTSNPN and CDR2 SVGIG (reference sequence). The CDR3 is 13 amino acids. Trimming at V came to 3 bases and at J to 3 bases, leaving 2 bases not matched to a gene. The CDR3 sequence is CAWRSSGYNEQFF. The CDR3 nucleotides are TGTGCCTGGAGATCTAGCGGCTACAATGAGCAGTTCTTC.